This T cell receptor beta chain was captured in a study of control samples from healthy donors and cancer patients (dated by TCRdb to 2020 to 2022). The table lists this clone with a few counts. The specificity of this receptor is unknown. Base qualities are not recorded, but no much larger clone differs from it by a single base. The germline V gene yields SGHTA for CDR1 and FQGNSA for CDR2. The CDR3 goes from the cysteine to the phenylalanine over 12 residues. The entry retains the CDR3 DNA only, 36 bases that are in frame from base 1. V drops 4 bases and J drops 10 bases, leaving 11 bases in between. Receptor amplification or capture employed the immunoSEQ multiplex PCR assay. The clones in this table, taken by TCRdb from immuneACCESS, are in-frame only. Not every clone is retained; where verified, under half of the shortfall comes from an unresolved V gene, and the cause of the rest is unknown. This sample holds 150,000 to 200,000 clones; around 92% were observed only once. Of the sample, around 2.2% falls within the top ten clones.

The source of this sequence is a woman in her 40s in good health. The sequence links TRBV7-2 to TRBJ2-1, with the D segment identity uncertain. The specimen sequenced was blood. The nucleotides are TGTGCCAGCAGCTCCGTAGTAGGGGAGCAGTTCTTC. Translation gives CASSSVVGEQFF.